This T cell receptor (delta chain) comes out of a study of gamma-delta chains in newborns, infants, children. TCRdb fed the reads into CATT to redo clone calling. The data contain thousands of delta-chain clones, 5.2% of them singletons. Of note for this clone: This sample also contains other DNA sequences that code for the same CDR3.

This receptor was taken from a child who was a newborn, infant or young child, either healthy, febrile or measles-vaccinated (not recorded which). The sequenced material came from blood.

The CDR3 loop is CACDTGGYRSWDTRQMFF. CDR3 in DNA: TGTGCCTGTGACACTGGGGGATACCGGTCCTGGGACACCCGACAGATGTTTTTC. This chain uses TRDV2 with TRDJ3; 10 bases match TRDD3. V lost 1 base to trimming and J lost 1 base; unmatched junction nucleotides: 3. The germline CDR1 and CDR2 sequences are GEAIGNYY and EKD. The length of the CDR3 is 18 residues.